The clone carrying this T cell receptor (beta chain) has just a few counts. Antigen specificity is unknown. The sample belongs to a study of OX40 agonist ivuxolimab in advanced cancers. Study-level background: Checkpoint inhibitors had been given previously to 40% of patients. Among those treated, three patients had partial responses, one with hepatocellular carcinoma and two with cutaneous melanoma.

Blood sampling took place at baseline, cycle 4 day 1, and cycle 7 day 1. General study results and limits: Part of the nonresponder group also had normalized T-cell clonal expansion that was low.

Produced via immunoSEQ multiplex PCR; TCRdb's table is partial and in-frame only. The data show about 44,000 clones, roughly 80% seen once. The input for sequencing was CD4+ or CD8+ T cells sorted from blood, taken in a trial of the OX40 agonist ivuxolimab. The TCR sequence derives from an adult with an advanced solid tumor such as melanoma, head and neck, liver or kidney cancer.

The CDR3 DNA follows: TGTGCCAGCAGCTTAGTGAGCACCGGGGAGCTGTTTTTT. Amino acid sequence: CASSLVSTGELFF. The V gene is TRBV7-8, the J gene TRBJ2-2; no clear D gene. Germline CDR1 is SGHVS and CDR2 is FQNEAQ. V was clipped by 1 base and J by 4 bases, with 4 bases between them. This CDR3 contains 13 residues.